Below, one T cell receptor (beta chain) is given with its context. These data are taken from a study of CD8 T cells in Susac syndrome. With random hexamers, reverse transcription was performed on about 0.5 to 1 ug of RNA. TCRdb ran MiXCR on the immunoSEQ multiplex PCR reads and lists one entry per CDR3 protein. The top ten hold 0.13% of the sample, which has approximately 150,000 distinct CDR3 sequences, around 93% seen once. The CDR3 spans 14 residues. Losses at the gene ends were 4 bases for V and 8 bases for J; bases not matched to a gene: 9. Germline V gene lookup returns CDR1 SGHKS and CDR2 YYEKEE (reference sequence).

This chain links TRBV5-5 with TRBJ1-2, with TRBD1 identical over 9 bases. The sample consisted of CD4+ T cells from PBMCs. The receptor's source is a human donor in good health. The CDR3 bases are TGTGCCAGCAGCCCCCGGGACAGGGAATGGGGCTACACCTTC. This encodes CASSPRDREWGYTF.